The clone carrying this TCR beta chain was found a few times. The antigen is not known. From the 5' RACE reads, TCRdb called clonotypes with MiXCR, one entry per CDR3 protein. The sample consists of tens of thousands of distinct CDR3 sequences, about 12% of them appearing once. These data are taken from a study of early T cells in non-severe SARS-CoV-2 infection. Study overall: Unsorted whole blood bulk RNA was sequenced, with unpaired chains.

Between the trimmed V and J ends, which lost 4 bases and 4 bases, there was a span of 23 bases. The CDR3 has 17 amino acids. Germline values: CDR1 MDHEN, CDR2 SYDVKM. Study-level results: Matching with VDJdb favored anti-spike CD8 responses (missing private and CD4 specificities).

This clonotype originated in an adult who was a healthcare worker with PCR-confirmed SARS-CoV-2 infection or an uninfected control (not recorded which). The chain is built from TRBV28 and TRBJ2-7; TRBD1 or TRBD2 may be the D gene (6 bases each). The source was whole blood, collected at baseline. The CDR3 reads CASSSGARQALEYEQYF. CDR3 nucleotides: TGTGCCAGCAGTTCGGGAGCCCGACAGGCATTGGAGTACGAGCAGTACTTC.